A single sample gave rise to the 10 T cell receptor beta chains below, sequenced in a study of regulatory T cells in long-lasting Graves disease (dated by TCRdb to about 2021). Library preparation employed multiplex PCR. Sequencing took place on an Illumina HiSeq 4000. To build TCR beta libraries, CDR3 regions were amplified by Arm-PCR using iRepertoire HTBI primers. Through fastp at Q25 and MiXCR, TCRdb rebuilt clones from the public reads, retaining in-frame beta chains. When rows share a CDR3 protein, they turn into one entry using the most common DNA and genes. Here the sample has 550,000 to 600,000 distinct CDR3 sequences; 15% to 20% occur a single time. More than 10% of the sample rests with the top ten. In the paper's terms, the time point label means: newly diagnosed GD, antithyroid drugs for less than 3 months. For both TCR sequencing and RNA sequencing, RNA was extracted from PBMCs using TRIzol.

These data were also filed under a second study, of T cells in Graves' hyperthyroidism and ophthalmopathy.

The material sequenced was peripheral blood mononuclear cells (PBMCs), taken at new diagnosis, from a patient treated with antithyroid drugs. These TCRs come from a man between 18 and 29 years old with Graves disease. Donor details come from another sample of the same person, matched by shared clones.

This clonotype was observed at least ten times. The CDR3 reads CASSFEAGAGAFF. CDR3 bases: TGTGCCAGCAGTTTTGAGGCAGGCGCCGGGGCTTTCTTT. The V call is TRBV12-3 or TRBV12-4, the J call TRBJ1-1; D call uncertain. V was trimmed by 3 bases and J by 11 bases, leaving 16 bases between them. The length of the CDR3 is 13 residues.

This clonotype was found many times. The chain joins TRBV20-1 to TRBJ2-7, with D perhaps matching TRBD2 (7 bases). V lost 6 bases and J 2 bases, leaving 17 bases between the germline ends. Germline CDR1 DFQATT, CDR2 SNEGSKA (reference sequence). CDR3 length: 14 amino acids. CDR3 DNA sequence: TGCAGTGCACGGACAGCGCGGGAGCCCTACGAGCAGTACTTC. Protein: CSARTAREPYEQYF.

This clonotype was detected many times. V usage is TRBV12-3 or TRBV12-4 and J usage is TRBJ2-1, with D maybe TRBD1 (5 bases). The CDR3 runs to 11 residues. Trimming removed 8 bases from V and 14 bases from J, with 16 bases in between. This chain's CDR3 is CASVSPQGEFF. The CDR3 coding sequence is TGTGCCAGCGTTTCCCCGCAGGGTGAGTTCTTC.

In this sample, this clonotype turned up many times. The J gene is TRBJ2-1, the V gene TRBV7-9, with 10 bases lining up with TRBD2. Germline V CDR1 and CDR2: SEHNR, FQNEAQ (reference sequence). V lost 4 bases, J lost 4 bases, and 10 bases stayed unmatched. The CDR3 length is 17 residues. The CDR3 protein is CASSSGRFSGGYNEQFF. Here the CDR3 DNA reads TGTGCCAGCAGCTCCGGAAGGTTTAGCGGGGGGTACAATGAGCAGTTCTTC.

This clonotype was observed at least ten times. This chain joins TRBV6-2 or TRBV6-3 and TRBJ2-7, with 12 bases fitting TRBD2. This CDR3 has 15 amino acids. CDR1 MNHEY and CDR2 SVGEGT come from the germline V gene. V gave up 5 bases and J gave up 3 bases; unmatched junction bases: 5. DNA of the CDR3: TGTGCCAGCAGTCGGACTAGCGGGATTAGCTACGAGCAGTACTTC. Residues: CASSRTSGISYEQYF.

This clonotype was seen repeatedly, ten times or more. V usage is TRBV12-3 or TRBV12-4 and J usage is TRBJ1-4; a possible D gene is TRBD1 (6 bases). Trimming cost V 3 bases and J 8 bases, with 13 bases left between them. CDR3 length equals 14 residues. CDR3 in amino acids: CASSLDSRGEKLFF. The DNA for the CDR3 is TGTGCCAGCAGTTTGGACAGTAGGGGGGAAAAACTGTTTTTT.

This clonotype was detected many times. The V call is TRBV12-3 or TRBV12-4, the J call TRBJ1-1, with D maybe TRBD1 (5 bases). V was clipped by 1 base and J by 7 bases, with 10 bases between them. The CDR3 runs to 13 residues. CDR3 sequence reads: CASSLGGFNEAFF. As DNA, the CDR3 is TGTGCCAGCAGTTTAGGGGGCTTCAATGAAGCTTTCTTT.

In its sample, this clonotype was seen once. The rearrangement links TRBV5-1 to TRBJ2-1; 12 nucleotides match TRBD2. V dropped 5 bases and J dropped 4; count of bases not matched to a gene: 16. CDR1 is SGHRS and CDR2 is YFSETQ in the germline V gene. The CDR3 has 19 residues. CDR3 nucleotides: TGCGCCAGCAGTGCCGGTAGATCTAGCGGGAGGGCCGGATACAATGAGCAGTTCTTC. Amino acids: CASSAGRSSGRAGYNEQFF.

Ten or more counts support this clonotype. The chain uses TRBV2 and TRBJ1-2; D is perhaps TRBD1 (5 bases). V dropped 5 bases and J dropped 5 bases, with 9 bases sitting between them. This CDR3 is built from 12 residues. Germline CDR1 SNHLY, CDR2 FYNNEI. CDR3 DNA sequence: TGTGCCAGCAGTAGGACACAATATGGCTACACCTTC. This codes for CASSRTQYGYTF.

This clonotype was counted many times. The J gene is TRBJ1-1, the V gene TRBV18; 7 nucleotides line up with TRBD1. V trimming: 8 bases; J trimming: 0 bases; junction bases outside the gene matches: 6. Germline values: CDR1 KGHSH, CDR2 LQKENI. The CDR3 has 14 residues. The CDR3, as DNA: TGTGCCAGCAGCCCTCAGGGGGTGAACACTGAAGCTTTCTTT. Amino acids: CASSPQGVNTEAFF.